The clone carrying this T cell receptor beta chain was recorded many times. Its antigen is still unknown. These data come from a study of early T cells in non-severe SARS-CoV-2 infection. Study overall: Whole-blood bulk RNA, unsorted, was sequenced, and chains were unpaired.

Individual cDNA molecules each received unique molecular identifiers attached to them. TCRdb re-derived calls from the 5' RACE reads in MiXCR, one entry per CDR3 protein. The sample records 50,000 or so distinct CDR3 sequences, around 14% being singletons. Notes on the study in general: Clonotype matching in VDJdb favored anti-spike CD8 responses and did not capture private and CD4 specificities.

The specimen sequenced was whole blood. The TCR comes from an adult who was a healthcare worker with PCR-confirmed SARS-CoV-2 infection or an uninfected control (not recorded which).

The CDR3 region has the DNA TGTGCCAGCAGTTACACCGGGTTGAACACTGAAGCTTTCTTT. Translated: CASSYTGLNTEAFF. The J gene is TRBJ1-1, the V gene TRBV6-2 or TRBV6-3; no clear D. Germline lookup yields CDR1 MNHEY and CDR2 SVGEGT. The CDR3 covers 14 residues. The ends were cut back, 2 bases at V and 0 bases at J, with 7 bases in the middle.